Listed below are T cell receptor beta chains from one sample, sequenced in a study of T cell repertoires in aging, cancer and after chemotherapy. MiXCR, run by TCRdb on the multiplex PCR reads, gives a single entry per CDR3 protein. The sample holds 3,300 or so distinct CDR3 sequences; under 40% are singletons and the top ten take roughly half. Sequencing was done on a sample of blood. The receptor set was obtained from a human donor in good health. Both conserved end residues are part of each CDR3. The order of the fields is CDR3 DNA, CDR3 protein, D gene, J gene, V gene, clone size. The D gene is left open where the match is weak. Where a row states a size, it is once, few, many or the class of an expanded clone; other rows omit it.

cdr3_nt: TGCAGCGTTGGCCCTGGGGGGGGTCTTAATGAAAAACTGTTTTTT
cdr3_aa: CSVGPGGGLNEKLFF
d_call: -
j_call: TRBJ1-4
v_call: TRBV29-1
clone_size: few

cdr3_nt: TGTGCCAGTAGTATTGGTGGGAGGCAGCCCCAGCATTTT
cdr3_aa: CASSIGGRQPQHF
d_call: -
j_call: TRBJ1-5
v_call: TRBV19
clone_size: -

cdr3_nt: TGCAGTGCTAGAGGTCTCGACAGCTCCTACGAGCAGTACTTC
cdr3_aa: CSARGLDSSYEQYF
d_call: -
j_call: TRBJ2-7
v_call: TRBV20-1
clone_size: -

cdr3_nt: TGTGCCAGCACCCTGGCTAGCGGGGGGGGGGAGCAGTTCTTC
cdr3_aa: CASTLASGGGEQFF
d_call: TRBD2
j_call: TRBJ2-1
v_call: TRBV27
clone_size: few

cdr3_nt: TGTGCCAGCAGTTACCCGGGAGGAAGGAACGATGGCTACACCTTC
cdr3_aa: CASSYPGGRNDGYTF
d_call: -
j_call: TRBJ1-2
v_call: TRBV6-6
clone_size: -

cdr3_nt: TGCAGTGCTAGGGGCGGGGTGGGCGAAGCTTTCTTT
cdr3_aa: CSARGGVGEAFF
d_call: -
j_call: TRBJ1-1
v_call: TRBV20-1
clone_size: once

cdr3_nt: TGTGCCAGCAGCTTGGCTACAGGGGGCGCGGGTTCACCCCTCCACTTT
cdr3_aa: CASSLATGGAGSPLHF
d_call: TRBD1
j_call: TRBJ1-6
v_call: TRBV5-4
clone_size: -

cdr3_nt: TGTGCCAGCAGTTACTCTTTTGGGGGGGGCCCGTCCTACGAGCAGTACTTC
cdr3_aa: CASSYSFGGGPSYEQYF
d_call: -
j_call: TRBJ2-7
v_call: TRBV6-5
clone_size: -

cdr3_nt: TGTGCCTGGAGCGGGCGACCGGTCTACACCTTC
cdr3_aa: CAWSGRPVYTF
d_call: -
j_call: TRBJ1-2
v_call: TRBV30
clone_size: few

cdr3_nt: TGTGCCAGCAGCGGCGACCGGGCGGGGCGCACTCCCTACAATGAGCAGTTCTTC
cdr3_aa: CASSGDRAGRTPYNEQFF
d_call: -
j_call: TRBJ2-1
v_call: TRBV7-6
clone_size: -

cdr3_nt: TGTGCCAGTAGTACCTGGACAGGAAGCAATCAGCCCCAGCATTTT
cdr3_aa: CASSTWTGSNQPQHF
d_call: TRBD1
j_call: TRBJ1-5
v_call: TRBV19
clone_size: few

cdr3_nt: TGTGCCAGCGGTGTACAGGGGAACTATGGCTACACCTTC
cdr3_aa: CASGVQGNYGYTF
d_call: TRBD1
j_call: TRBJ1-2
v_call: TRBV12-3/TRBV12-4
clone_size: -

cdr3_nt: TGTGCCAGCAGTTACTCCGGAGCTTTAGGATATAGCAATCAGCCCCAGCATTTT
cdr3_aa: CASSYSGALGYSNQPQHF
d_call: -
j_call: TRBJ1-5
v_call: TRBV6-2/TRBV6-3
clone_size: -

cdr3_nt: TGTGCCAGCAGTCTATTTACTAGCGGGGCCCTGGGACAGTTCTTC
cdr3_aa: CASSLFTSGALGQFF
d_call: TRBD2
j_call: TRBJ2-1
v_call: TRBV6-2/TRBV6-3
clone_size: -

cdr3_nt: TGTGCCAGCAGCTTGAAGAGCAGCTTGTTAATGAACACTGAAGCTTTCTTT
cdr3_aa: CASSLKSSLLMNTEAFF
d_call: -
j_call: TRBJ1-1
v_call: TRBV5-5
clone_size: -

cdr3_nt: TGTGCCAGCAGTTACTCCCACTTCGTGGAGACCCAGTACTTC
cdr3_aa: CASSYSHFVETQYF
d_call: -
j_call: TRBJ2-5
v_call: TRBV6-2/TRBV6-3
clone_size: few

cdr3_nt: TGTGCCAGCAGCATGACTCGAAATGAGCAGTTCTTC
cdr3_aa: CASSMTRNEQFF
d_call: -
j_call: TRBJ2-1
v_call: TRBV7-2
clone_size: -

cdr3_nt: TGTGCCAGCAGTGGTCCGACAGGGTTAAGTCAGCCCCAGCATTTT
cdr3_aa: CASSGPTGLSQPQHF
d_call: TRBD1
j_call: TRBJ1-5
v_call: TRBV6-1
clone_size: -

cdr3_nt: TGTGCCAGCAGCTCCATGGCCGGCCCCTACCCTGGCTACACCTTC
cdr3_aa: CASSSMAGPYPGYTF
d_call: -
j_call: TRBJ1-2
v_call: TRBV6-5
clone_size: -

cdr3_nt: TGTGCCGCCGGGCCGACACGGGATACGCAGTATTTT
cdr3_aa: CAAGPTRDTQYF
d_call: -
j_call: TRBJ2-3
v_call: TRBV5-5
clone_size: -

cdr3_nt: TGTGCCAGCAGCTTGTCGTCAGACTCTGGAAACACCATATATTTT
cdr3_aa: CASSLSSDSGNTIYF
d_call: -
j_call: TRBJ1-3
v_call: TRBV7-6
clone_size: few

cdr3_nt: TGTGCCAGCTCACCAAGACAGGGGGCGGATGAAAAACTGTTTTTT
cdr3_aa: CASSPRQGADEKLFF
d_call: TRBD1
j_call: TRBJ1-4
v_call: TRBV18
clone_size: few

cdr3_nt: TGTGCCAGCAGCTTGCAGGGGGGTGATTCACCCCTCCACTTT
cdr3_aa: CASSLQGGDSPLHF
d_call: TRBD1
j_call: TRBJ1-6
v_call: TRBV5-6
clone_size: -

cdr3_nt: TGTGCCAGCAGCCCTGAGTCCGACAATGAGCAGTTCTTC
cdr3_aa: CASSPESDNEQFF
d_call: -
j_call: TRBJ2-1
v_call: TRBV6-5
clone_size: medium-sized

cdr3_nt: TGTGCCAGCAGCTTATCGGGGGGGCCAGGTGAGCAGTTCTTC
cdr3_aa: CASSLSGGPGEQFF
d_call: TRBD2
j_call: TRBJ2-1
v_call: TRBV7-2
clone_size: -

cdr3_nt: TGTGCCAGCAGCTTGGAGAGCTCCTATAATTCACCCCTCCACTTT
cdr3_aa: CASSLESSYNSPLHF
d_call: -
j_call: TRBJ1-6
v_call: TRBV5-6
clone_size: -

cdr3_nt: TGTGCCAGTATGGGGATGGACAGGGTGGATGGCTACACCTTC
cdr3_aa: CASMGMDRVDGYTF
d_call: TRBD1
j_call: TRBJ1-2
v_call: TRBV19
clone_size: few

cdr3_nt: TGTGCCAGCAAGACTAGCCTCCTCCCAGGTACGCAGTATTTT
cdr3_aa: CASKTSLLPGTQYF
d_call: TRBD2
j_call: TRBJ2-3
v_call: TRBV10-1
clone_size: -

cdr3_nt: TGTGCCACCAGCAGGGCAGGACAGTCCTATGGCTACACCTTC
cdr3_aa: CATSRAGQSYGYTF
d_call: -
j_call: TRBJ1-2
v_call: TRBV15
clone_size: few

cdr3_nt: TGTGCCAGCTCACCCCCGACGGTGGGCGATCAAGAGACCCAGTACTTC
cdr3_aa: CASSPPTVGDQETQYF
d_call: -
j_call: TRBJ2-5
v_call: TRBV18
clone_size: -

cdr3_nt: TGCAGTGCTGCAAAGATCAGGACAGGGAGCCACGAGCAGTACTTC
cdr3_aa: CSAAKIRTGSHEQYF
d_call: TRBD1
j_call: TRBJ2-7
v_call: TRBV20-1
clone_size: -

cdr3_nt: TGTGCCAGCAGTTTTCAGGGAGATGTTGGCTACACCTTC
cdr3_aa: CASSFQGDVGYTF
d_call: -
j_call: TRBJ1-2
v_call: TRBV27
clone_size: -

cdr3_nt: TGTGCCAGCAGTCATCGGGCGGGGGGGTTGAATGAGCAGTTCTTC
cdr3_aa: CASSHRAGGLNEQFF
d_call: TRBD2
j_call: TRBJ2-1
v_call: TRBV11-3
clone_size: -

cdr3_nt: TGTGCCAGCAGCTTAGCAGGGTCGCGGAATGAAAAACTGTTTTTT
cdr3_aa: CASSLAGSRNEKLFF
d_call: -
j_call: TRBJ1-4
v_call: TRBV7-2
clone_size: few

cdr3_nt: TGCAGTGCTCCGCTAGCGGGGGGGCTTTACGGGGAGCTGTTTTTT
cdr3_aa: CSAPLAGGLYGELFF
d_call: TRBD2
j_call: TRBJ2-2
v_call: TRBV20-1
clone_size: once

cdr3_nt: TGCGCCAGCGCATCGGGGGAGGCGGGCACTGAAGCTTTCTTT
cdr3_aa: CASASGEAGTEAFF
d_call: -
j_call: TRBJ1-1
v_call: TRBV5-1
clone_size: -

cdr3_nt: TGTGCCAGCAGCTTAGACTGGGGCGAGCAGTACTTC
cdr3_aa: CASSLDWGEQYF
d_call: -
j_call: TRBJ2-7
v_call: TRBV7-6
clone_size: -

cdr3_nt: TGTGCCAGCAGTTTTTCCCTTTCGGGGGCTACGCAGTATTTT
cdr3_aa: CASSFSLSGATQYF
d_call: -
j_call: TRBJ2-3
v_call: TRBV12-3/TRBV12-4
clone_size: -

cdr3_nt: TGTGCCAGTAGTCCCCACCGGGGCACAGATACGCAGTATTTT
cdr3_aa: CASSPHRGTDTQYF
d_call: -
j_call: TRBJ2-3
v_call: TRBV19
clone_size: medium-sized

cdr3_nt: TGTGCCAGCCTGGGACTAGCGGGGGACGGGAATGAGCAGTTCTTC
cdr3_aa: CASLGLAGDGNEQFF
d_call: TRBD2
j_call: TRBJ2-1
v_call: TRBV6-1
clone_size: -

cdr3_nt: TGTGCCAGCAGTTTGTGGGGACCAGGGAAGCCCCAGCATTTT
cdr3_aa: CASSLWGPGKPQHF
d_call: -
j_call: TRBJ1-5
v_call: TRBV12-3/TRBV12-4
clone_size: few

cdr3_nt: TGCGCCAGCAGCCCAGGCGACAGGGGCACCGGGGAGCTGTTTTTT
cdr3_aa: CASSPGDRGTGELFF
d_call: TRBD1
j_call: TRBJ2-2
v_call: TRBV5-1
clone_size: -

cdr3_nt: TGTGCCAGCAGTTACAACAGGGGTCCGAACACTGAAGCTTTCTTT
cdr3_aa: CASSYNRGPNTEAFF
d_call: TRBD1
j_call: TRBJ1-1
v_call: TRBV6-5
clone_size: few

cdr3_nt: TGTGCCAGCAGTTTTCAATGGGAGGAGACCCAGTACTTC
cdr3_aa: CASSFQWEETQYF
d_call: -
j_call: TRBJ2-5
v_call: TRBV27
clone_size: -

cdr3_nt: TGTGCCAGCAGCAGGCCTCGGGTCCCGAACACTGAAGCTTTCTTT
cdr3_aa: CASSRPRVPNTEAFF
d_call: -
j_call: TRBJ1-1
v_call: TRBV5-5
clone_size: -

cdr3_nt: TGTGCCAGCTCACCACCGTCAGGGCGTGGAAACACCATATATTTT
cdr3_aa: CASSPPSGRGNTIYF
d_call: -
j_call: TRBJ1-3
v_call: TRBV18
clone_size: few

cdr3_nt: TGTGCCAGCAGCCTCGATCCCTACAGGGACAGGGGGGCCTACAATGAGCAGTTCTTC
cdr3_aa: CASSLDPYRDRGAYNEQFF
d_call: TRBD1
j_call: TRBJ2-1
v_call: TRBV6-5
clone_size: few

cdr3_nt: TGTGCCAGTAGTATAGATACCGGTTTGAACACTGAAGCTTTCTTT
cdr3_aa: CASSIDTGLNTEAFF
d_call: -
j_call: TRBJ1-1
v_call: TRBV19
clone_size: -

cdr3_nt: TGTGCCAGCAGTTCGGGACAGGGATTCGTAGTGGGAGAGACCCAGTACTTC
cdr3_aa: CASSSGQGFVVGETQYF
d_call: TRBD1
j_call: TRBJ2-5
v_call: TRBV12-3/TRBV12-4
clone_size: -

cdr3_nt: TGTGCCACCAGACCACAGGGGAGAGTAGAGCAGTTCTTC
cdr3_aa: CATRPQGRVEQFF
d_call: TRBD1
j_call: TRBJ2-1
v_call: TRBV6-5
clone_size: -

cdr3_nt: TGTGCCAGCAGCCGCAGGGGTCGTGAAGCTTTCTTT
cdr3_aa: CASSRRGREAFF
d_call: -
j_call: TRBJ1-1
v_call: TRBV11-3
clone_size: -

cdr3_nt: TGTGCCAGCAGACCGATGACAGGGGTGAACACCGGGGAGCTGTTTTTT
cdr3_aa: CASRPMTGVNTGELFF
d_call: TRBD1
j_call: TRBJ2-2
v_call: TRBV6-5
clone_size: -

cdr3_nt: TGTGCCAGCAGCTGGGGGTTCAATGAGCAGTTCTTC
cdr3_aa: CASSWGFNEQFF
d_call: -
j_call: TRBJ2-1
v_call: TRBV7-6
clone_size: few

cdr3_nt: TGTGCCAGCAAGCTGGCGAGCTCTGGAAACACCATATATTTT
cdr3_aa: CASKLASSGNTIYF
d_call: -
j_call: TRBJ1-3
v_call: TRBV6-5
clone_size: -

cdr3_nt: TGTGCCAGTAGTACCGGGGCCGGGACAAATGAGCAGTTCTTC
cdr3_aa: CASSTGAGTNEQFF
d_call: -
j_call: TRBJ2-1
v_call: TRBV19
clone_size: -

cdr3_nt: TGTGCCAGCAGTGACTGGGGGTCTGGGGCCAACGTCCTGACTTTC
cdr3_aa: CASSDWGSGANVLTF
d_call: -
j_call: TRBJ2-6
v_call: TRBV6-4
clone_size: -

cdr3_nt: TGTGCTAGTGGTCCCCGGGGGGCCTCCTACAATGAGCAGTTCTTC
cdr3_aa: CASGPRGASYNEQFF
d_call: -
j_call: TRBJ2-1
v_call: TRBV12-5
clone_size: -

cdr3_nt: TGTGCCACCAGTGCAGGGGGATACAATGAGCAGTTCTTC
cdr3_aa: CATSAGGYNEQFF
d_call: TRBD1
j_call: TRBJ2-1
v_call: TRBV24-1
clone_size: -

cdr3_nt: TGTGCCAGCAGCTTAGACAGGTACAATGAGCAGTTCTTC
cdr3_aa: CASSLDRYNEQFF
d_call: -
j_call: TRBJ2-1
v_call: TRBV11-1
clone_size: medium-sized